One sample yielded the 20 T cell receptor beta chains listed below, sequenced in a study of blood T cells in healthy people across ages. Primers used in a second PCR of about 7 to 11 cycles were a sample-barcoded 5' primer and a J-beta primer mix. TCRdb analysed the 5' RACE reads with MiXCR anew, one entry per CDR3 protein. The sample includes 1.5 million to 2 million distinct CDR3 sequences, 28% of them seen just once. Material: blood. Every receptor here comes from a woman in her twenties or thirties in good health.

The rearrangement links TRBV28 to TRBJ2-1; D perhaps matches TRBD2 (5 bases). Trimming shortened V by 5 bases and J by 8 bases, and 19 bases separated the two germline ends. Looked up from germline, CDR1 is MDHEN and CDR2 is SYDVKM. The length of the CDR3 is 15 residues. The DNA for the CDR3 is TGTGCCAGCAGTACTTTCTCACCTTCCGGGGATGAGCAGTTCTTC. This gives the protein CASSTFSPSGDEQFF.

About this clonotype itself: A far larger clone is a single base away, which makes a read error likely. CDR3 bases: TGTGCCGGCTCACTCGCCCCCGAGACCCAGTACTTC. Translation gives CAGSLAPETQYF. V is TRBV2 and J is TRBJ2-5; D is ambiguous. The CDR3 spans 12 residues. Trimming pared 11 bases from V and 5 bases from J, leaving 15 bases between. Germline CDR1 SNHLY, CDR2 FYNNEI.

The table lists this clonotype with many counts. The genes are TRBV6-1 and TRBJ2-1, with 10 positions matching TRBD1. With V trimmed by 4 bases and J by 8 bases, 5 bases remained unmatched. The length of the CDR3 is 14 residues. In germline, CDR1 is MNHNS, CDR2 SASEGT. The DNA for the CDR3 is TGTGCCAGCAGTGGCCGGGACAGGGGTTATGAGCAGTTCTTC. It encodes CASSGRDRGYEQFF.

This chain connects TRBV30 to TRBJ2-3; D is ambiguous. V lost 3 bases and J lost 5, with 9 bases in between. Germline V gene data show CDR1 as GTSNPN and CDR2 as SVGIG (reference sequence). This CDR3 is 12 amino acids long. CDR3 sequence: CAWRFNEDTQYF. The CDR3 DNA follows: TGTGCCTGGAGGTTTAACGAAGATACGCAGTATTTT.

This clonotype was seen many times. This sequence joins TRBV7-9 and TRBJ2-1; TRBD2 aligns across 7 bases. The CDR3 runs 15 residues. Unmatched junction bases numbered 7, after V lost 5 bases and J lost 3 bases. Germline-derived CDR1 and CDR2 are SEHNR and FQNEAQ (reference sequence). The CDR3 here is CASSASGLIYNEQFF. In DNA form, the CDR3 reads TGTGCCAGCAGCGCTAGCGGACTAATCTACAATGAGCAGTTCTTC.

CDR3 sequence reads: CASRRYRETVEQYF. The DNA of the CDR3 is TGTGCCAGCAGAAGATACAGGGAGACAGTCGAGCAGTACTTC. This chain joins TRBV5-5 and TRBJ2-7, with a weak D call TRBD1 (6 bases). The CDR3 is 14 residues long. The V gene lost 5 bases and the J gene lost 6 bases, with 18 bases spanning the gap. CDR1 SGHKS and CDR2 YYEKEE come from the germline V gene (reference sequence).

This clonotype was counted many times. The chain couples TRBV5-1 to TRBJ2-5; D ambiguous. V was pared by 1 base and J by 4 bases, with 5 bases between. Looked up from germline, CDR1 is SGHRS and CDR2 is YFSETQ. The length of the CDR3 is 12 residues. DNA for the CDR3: TGCGCCAGCAGCTTGACTCCAGAGACCCAGTACTTC. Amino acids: CASSLTPETQYF.

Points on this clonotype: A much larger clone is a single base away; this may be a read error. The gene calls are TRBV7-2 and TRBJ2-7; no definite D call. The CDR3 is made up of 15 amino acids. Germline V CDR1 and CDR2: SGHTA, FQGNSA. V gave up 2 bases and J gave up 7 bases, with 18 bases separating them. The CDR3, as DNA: TGTGCCAGCAGCTTAAAGTGGGTCAGCTCCAATGAGCAGTACTTC. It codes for CASSLKWVSSNEQYF.

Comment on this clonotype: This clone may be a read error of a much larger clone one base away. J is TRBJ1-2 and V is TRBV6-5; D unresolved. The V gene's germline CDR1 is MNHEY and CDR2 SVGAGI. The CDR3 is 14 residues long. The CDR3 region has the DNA TGTGCCAACAGTTACCGGGCTTCTAACTATGGCTACACCTTC. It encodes CANSYRASNYGYTF.

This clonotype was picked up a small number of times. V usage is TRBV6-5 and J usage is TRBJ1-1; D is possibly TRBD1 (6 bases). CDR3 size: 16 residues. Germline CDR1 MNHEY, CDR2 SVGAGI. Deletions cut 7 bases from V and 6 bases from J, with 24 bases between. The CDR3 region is CASTQSPAGERAEAFF. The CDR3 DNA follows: TGTGCCAGCACCCAATCACCCGCAGGGGAGAGGGCTGAAGCTTTCTTT.

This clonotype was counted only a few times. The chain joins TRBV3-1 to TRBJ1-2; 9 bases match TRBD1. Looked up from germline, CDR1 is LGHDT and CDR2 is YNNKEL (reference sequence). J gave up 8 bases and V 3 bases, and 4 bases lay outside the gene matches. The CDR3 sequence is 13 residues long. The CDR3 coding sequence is TGTGCCAGCAGCCAGAGGACAGGGGAAGGCTACACCTTC. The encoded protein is CASSQRTGEGYTF. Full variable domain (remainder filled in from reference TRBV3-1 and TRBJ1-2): DTAVSQTPKYLVTQMGNDKSIKCEQNLGHDTMYWYKQDSKKFLKIMFSYNNKELIINETVPNRFSPKSPDKAHLNLHINSLELGDSAVYFCASSQRTGEGYTFGSGTRLTVV.

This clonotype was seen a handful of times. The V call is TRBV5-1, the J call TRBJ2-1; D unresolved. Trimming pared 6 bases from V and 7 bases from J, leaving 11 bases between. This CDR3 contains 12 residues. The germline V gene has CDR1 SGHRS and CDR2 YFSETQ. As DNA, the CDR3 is TGCGCCAGCACGAAAGAGGAGAATGAGCAGTTCTTC. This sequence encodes CASTKEENEQFF. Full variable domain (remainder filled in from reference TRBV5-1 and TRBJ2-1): KAGVTQTPRYLIKTRGQQVTLSCSPISGHRSVSWYQQTPGQGLQFLFEYFSETQRNKGNFPGRFSGRQFSNSRSEMNVSTLELGDSALYLCASTKEENEQFFGPGTRLTVL.

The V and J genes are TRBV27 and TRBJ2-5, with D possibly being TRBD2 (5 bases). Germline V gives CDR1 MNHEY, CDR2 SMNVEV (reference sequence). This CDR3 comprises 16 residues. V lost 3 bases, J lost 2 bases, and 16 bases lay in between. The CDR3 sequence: CASSLGIIGGQETQYF. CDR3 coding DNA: TGTGCCAGCAGTTTGGGTATTATTGGAGGTCAAGAGACCCAGTACTTC.

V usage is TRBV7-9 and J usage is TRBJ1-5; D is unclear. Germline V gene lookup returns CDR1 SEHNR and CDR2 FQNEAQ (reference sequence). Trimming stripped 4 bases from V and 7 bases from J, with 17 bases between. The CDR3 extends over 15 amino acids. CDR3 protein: CASSSPGIEGQPQHF. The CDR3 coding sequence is TGTGCCAGCAGCTCCCCGGGCATCGAAGGACAGCCCCAGCATTTT.

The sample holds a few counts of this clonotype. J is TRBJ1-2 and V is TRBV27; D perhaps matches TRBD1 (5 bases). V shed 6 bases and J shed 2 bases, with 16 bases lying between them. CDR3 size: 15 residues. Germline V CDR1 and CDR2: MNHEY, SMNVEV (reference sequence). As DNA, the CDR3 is TGTGCCAGCAGCCCGTGGGGGGACCGAAACTATGGCTACACCTTC. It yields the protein CASSPWGDRNYGYTF.

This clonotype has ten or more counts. CDR3 protein: CSAKGLRNQPQHF. DNA for the CDR3: TGCAGTGCTAAAGGGCTACGCAATCAGCCCCAGCATTTT. This chain joins TRBV20-1 and TRBJ1-5; D unclear. CDR3 length: 13 residues. Germline V lookup: CDR1 DFQATT, CDR2 SNEGSKA (reference sequence). V gave up 4 bases and J gave up 2 bases, with 9 bases separating them.

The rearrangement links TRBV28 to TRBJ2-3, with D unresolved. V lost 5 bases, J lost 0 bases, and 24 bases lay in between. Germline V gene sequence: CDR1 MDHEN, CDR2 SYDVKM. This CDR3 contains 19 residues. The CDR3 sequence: CASSAAKPRLSSSTDTQYF. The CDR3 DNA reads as TGTGCCAGCAGTGCCGCTAAACCCAGGCTCTCCTCTAGCACAGATACGCAGTATTTT.

CDR3 nucleotides: TGCAGCGTTGTCAGCACCTACACCGGGGAGCTGTTTTTT. Its translation is CSVVSTYTGELFF. The J gene is TRBJ2-2, the V gene TRBV29-1; D is ambiguous. V was shortened by 4 bases and J by 3 bases, with 9 bases between the two germline ends. Germline V gene data show CDR1 as SQVTM and CDR2 as ANQGSEA. The CDR3 has 13 residues.

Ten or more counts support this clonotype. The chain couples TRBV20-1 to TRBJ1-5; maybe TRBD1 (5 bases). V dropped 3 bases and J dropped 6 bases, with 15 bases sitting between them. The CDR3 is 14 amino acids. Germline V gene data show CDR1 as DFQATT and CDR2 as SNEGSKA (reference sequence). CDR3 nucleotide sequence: TGCAGTGCTAGGGCGTCAGGGATGGGTCAGCCCCAGCATTTT. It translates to CSARASGMGQPQHF.

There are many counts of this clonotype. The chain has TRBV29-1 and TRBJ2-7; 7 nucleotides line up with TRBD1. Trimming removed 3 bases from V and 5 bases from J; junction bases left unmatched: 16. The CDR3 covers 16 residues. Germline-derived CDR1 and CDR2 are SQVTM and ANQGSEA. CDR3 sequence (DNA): TGCAGCGTTGAGCCGGCCCTGACAGGGCTTTACAACGAGCAGTACTTC. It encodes CSVEPALTGLYNEQYF.